This T cell receptor (beta chain) was profiled in a study of PD-L1 blockade in urothelial cancer. DNA from FFPE tumors was measured by means of amplified housekeeping genes. Method: immunoSEQ multiplex PCR; TCRdb's copy keeps in-frame clones and lacks some. The sample carries tens of thousands of clones, roughly a third recorded once. V shed 3 bases and J shed 3 bases, with 15 bases lying between them. The germline V gene encodes CDR1 SGDLS and CDR2 YYNGEE. The CDR3 has 16 amino acids. The clonotype originates from a man in his sixties with urothelial cancer. J is TRBJ1-4 and V is TRBV9; perhaps TRBD1 as D (6 bases). Sequenced here: tumor tissue, sampled before atezolizumab (anti-PD-L1) treatment. CDR3 nucleotide sequence: TGTGCCAGCAGCGAAGGGGAGGGGGTCCCTAATGAAAAACTGTTTTTT. It encodes CASSEGEGVPNEKLFF.